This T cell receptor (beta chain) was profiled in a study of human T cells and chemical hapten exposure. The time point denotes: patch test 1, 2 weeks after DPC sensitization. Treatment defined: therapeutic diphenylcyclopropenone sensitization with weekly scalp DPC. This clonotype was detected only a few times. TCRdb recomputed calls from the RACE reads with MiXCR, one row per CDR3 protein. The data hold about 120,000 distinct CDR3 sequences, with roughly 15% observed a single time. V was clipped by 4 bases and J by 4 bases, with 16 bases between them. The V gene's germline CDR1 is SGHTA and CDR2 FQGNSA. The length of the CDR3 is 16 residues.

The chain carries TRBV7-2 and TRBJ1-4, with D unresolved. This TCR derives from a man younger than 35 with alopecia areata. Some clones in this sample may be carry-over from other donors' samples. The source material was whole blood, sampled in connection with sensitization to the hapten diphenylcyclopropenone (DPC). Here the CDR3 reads CASSSTGRSDNEKLFF. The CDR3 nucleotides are TGTGCCAGCAGCTCGACCGGACGATCTGATAATGAAAAACTGTTTTTT.